The T cell receptor beta chain described here comes from a study of blood T cell repertoires in COVID-19. The overall study: Italy, Spain and the United States were the sources of the convalescent and acute COVID-19 samples.

The V segment lost 2 bases and the J segment 8 bases; nucleotides outside the gene matches: 8. This CDR3 is 15 amino acids long. Germline V gene lookup returns CDR1 SGHTA and CDR2 FQGNSA. The method was immunoSEQ multiplex PCR; TCRdb's version includes in-frame clones alone and lacks a portion of them. Of roughly 340,000 clones listed, around 87% are singletons. The chain couples TRBV7-2 to TRBJ1-4; 7 positions agree with TRBD1. The clonotype originates from a man between 35 and 55 years old in a cohort exposed to, infected with or recovered from COVID-19 (not recorded which). The sequenced material came from PBMCs or T cells enriched from blood (not recorded which). The CDR3: CASSLRLAGGEKLFF. The CDR3 DNA is TGTGCCAGCAGCTTACGGTTGGCAGGGGGAGAAAAACTGTTTTTT.